One sample yielded the 22 T cell receptor beta chains listed below, sequenced in a study of T-cell reconstitution after alpha-beta-depleted transplantation in children. TCRbeta library construction was performed incorporating unique molecular identifiers. From the PCR reads, TCRdb called clonotypes with MiXCR, one entry per CDR3 protein. Of about 900,000 distinct CDR3 sequences listed, 25% to 35% are singletons. Here the sequenced sample was PBMCs, mostly from graft donor cells, taken 360 days after TCRalphabeta/CD19-depleted stem cell transplant. The receptors were sampled from a boy under three years old who had a stem cell transplant for SCID, so the T cells may come from the graft donor.

V is TRBV15 and J is TRBJ2-1, with unresolved D. CDR1 is LNHNV, CDR2 YYDKDF, per germline (reference sequence). The germline V and J ends were trimmed by 5 bases and 9 bases, with 26 bases remaining between them. The CDR3 has 17 amino acids. DNA for the CDR3: TGTGCCACCAGCGCCTATCAGCCTTCTCCCTCAACGGGTGAGCAGTTCTTC. It is translated as CATSAYQPSPSTGEQFF.

This sequence joins TRBV29-1 and TRBJ2-7, with 7 bases identical to TRBD1. The V gene's germline CDR1 is SQVTM and CDR2 ANQGSEA. The ends lost 4 bases at V and 2 bases at J; junction bases unmatched: 8. The CDR3 has 14 residues. In DNA, the CDR3 is TGCAGCGTTGGAGGGGGACAGATCGCCTACGAGCAGTACTTC. Translating gives CSVGGGQIAYEQYF.

This clonotype was detected once. The chain couples TRBV5-1 to TRBJ2-2; D gene ambiguous. The length of the CDR3 is 13 residues. Trimming cost V 0 bases and J 6 bases, with 6 bases left between them. CDR1 SGHRS and CDR2 YFSETQ come from the germline V gene. CDR3 in DNA: TGCGCCAGCAGCTTGGAACCGTCCGGGGAGCTGTTTTTT. It yields the protein CASSLEPSGELFF. Full variable domain (outside the CDR3, taken from reference TRBV5-1 and TRBJ2-2): KAGVTQTPRYLIKTRGQQVTLSCSPISGHRSVSWYQQTPGQGLQFLFEYFSETQRNKGNFPGRFSGRQFSNSRSEMNVSTLELGDSALYLCASSLEPSGELFFGEGSRLTVL.

This clonotype was found a few times. The J gene is TRBJ2-1, the V gene TRBV20-1, with D possibly TRBD1 on 5 matching bases. Trimming shortened V by 1 base and J by 7 bases, and 11 bases separated the two germline ends. The CDR3 is 13 amino acids. Germline CDR1 reads DFQATT; CDR2 reads SNEGSKA (reference sequence). The DNA for the CDR3 is TGCAGTGCTAGAGTTCCAGGGCGGAATGAGCAGTTCTTC. This gives the protein CSARVPGRNEQFF.

The chain couples TRBV12-3 or TRBV12-4 to TRBJ1-3; D uncertain. V was trimmed by 5 bases and J by 4 bases, leaving 12 bases between them. The CDR3 totals 14 residues. This CDR3 is CASSPQGQGNTIYF. Written as DNA, the CDR3 is TGTGCCAGCAGTCCACAAGGGCAAGGAAACACCATATATTTT.

This chain connects TRBV20-1 to TRBJ1-1, with D possibly being TRBD1 (5 bases). V was pared by 0 bases and J by 5 bases, with 16 bases between. Germline-derived CDR1 and CDR2 are DFQATT and SNEGSKA (reference sequence). This CDR3 is built from 15 residues. This CDR3 reads CSARDHQGLRTEAFF. The CDR3 bases are TGCAGTGCTAGAGATCACCAGGGTCTGAGAACTGAAGCTTTCTTT.

The chain combines TRBV5-1 with TRBJ1-4, with unresolved D. Germline V gives CDR1 SGHRS, CDR2 YFSETQ. The CDR3 length is 15 residues. Deletions cut 2 bases from V and 6 bases from J, with 14 bases between. CDR3 protein: CASSFEGLTYEKLFF. In DNA, the CDR3 is TGCGCCAGCAGCTTCGAAGGATTAACCTATGAAAAACTGTTTTTT.

This clonotype appeared a few times. The chain links TRBV6-5 to TRBJ2-7; D could derive from TRBD1 or TRBD2 (5 bases each). The CDR3 extends over 16 amino acids. CDR1 is MNHEY and CDR2 is SVGAGI in the germline V gene. Trimming shortened V by 4 bases and J by 1 base, and 17 bases separated the two germline ends. CDR3 DNA: TGTGCCAGCAGTTTTCTCTCGGGACGGAGTTCCTACGAGCAGTACTTC. Amino acid sequence: CASSFLSGRSSYEQYF.

CDR3 region: CSASRRQKGTDTQYF. CDR3 sequence (DNA): TGCAGTGCTAGTCGGAGGCAGAAGGGCACAGATACGCAGTATTTT. The chain employs TRBV20-1 and TRBJ2-3, with a tentative D call TRBD2 (5 bases). CDR1 DFQATT and CDR2 SNEGSKA come from the germline V gene (reference sequence). Trimming cost V 3 bases and J 1 base, with 14 bases left between them. The CDR3 totals 15 residues.

This clonotype was seen only a few times. The V gene is TRBV20-1, the J gene TRBJ2-1; the D is unclear. The germline V and J ends were trimmed by 1 base and 5 bases, with 18 bases remaining between them. The germline V gene encodes CDR1 DFQATT and CDR2 SNEGSKA (reference sequence). The CDR3 extends over 16 amino acids. Written as DNA, the CDR3 is TGCAGTGCTAGAGTCATGTGGGGTGTTAGGAACAATGAGCAGTTCTTC. Translation: CSARVMWGVRNNEQFF.

This clonotype was seen more than once but under ten times. V is TRBV12-3 or TRBV12-4 and J is TRBJ2-2; tentatively, D is TRBD1 (5 bases). The germline V and J ends were trimmed by 7 bases and 4 bases, with 16 bases remaining between them. CDR3 size: 15 residues. CDR3 region: CASTVSSRATGELFF. The CDR3 DNA reads as TGTGCCAGCACCGTGTCGTCCAGGGCCACCGGGGAGCTGTTTTTT.

The V and J genes are TRBV5-1 and TRBJ2-5; D may match TRBD1 or TRBD2 (5 bases each). The CDR3 runs 14 residues. The V gene's germline CDR1 is SGHRS and CDR2 YFSETQ. V lost 0 bases and J lost 5, with 11 bases in between. The CDR3 reads CASSLDGASETQYF. The CDR3 nucleotides are TGCGCCAGCAGCTTGGACGGGGCTTCGGAGACCCAGTACTTC.

V gene TRBV4-2 combines with J gene TRBJ2-1; D remains ambiguous. Germline V CDR1 and CDR2: LGHNA, YNFKEQ. The length of the CDR3 is 15 residues. Trimming took off 3 bases at V and 3 bases at J, with 12 bases between the two ends. This chain's CDR3 is CASSQPRWSYNEQFF. In nucleotides, the CDR3 is TGTGCCAGCAGCCAGCCCAGGTGGAGCTACAATGAGCAGTTCTTC.

V is TRBV7-2 and J is TRBJ2-3; 7 bases agree with TRBD2. Germline V gene data show CDR1 as SGHTA and CDR2 as FQGNSA. The CDR3 spans 13 residues. V gave up 7 bases and J gave up 6 bases; unmatched junction bases: 7. The CDR3 spells CASTTLGGDTQYF. The CDR3 coding sequence is TGTGCCAGCACCACTCTGGGGGGGGATACGCAGTATTTT.

This clonotype was seen a handful of times. This chain connects TRBV29-1 to TRBJ1-2, with 8 bases that match TRBD1. The junction had 4 bases not matched to a gene; V was cut back by 6 bases and J by 4 bases. In germline, CDR1 is SQVTM, CDR2 ANQGSEA. The CDR3 covers 12 residues. The CDR3 reads CSVRQGTYGYTF. CDR3 DNA sequence: TGCAGCGTCAGACAGGGGACCTATGGCTACACCTTC.

This clonotype has a count of ten or more. The chain has TRBV15 and TRBJ1-1; possible D gene TRBD1, 5 bases. V was cut by 5 bases and J by 5 bases, with 18 bases left in between. Germline CDR1 reads LNHNV; CDR2 reads YYDKDF (reference sequence). The CDR3 totals 15 residues. The CDR3 spells CATSDPGGGLTEAFF. CDR3 sequence (DNA): TGTGCCACCAGCGATCCCGGGGGAGGGTTGACTGAAGCTTTCTTT.

This clonotype showed up just a few times. The chain recombines TRBV2 with TRBJ2-3, with a weak D call TRBD1 (6 bases). The V end lost 3 bases, the J end lost 0 bases, and 10 bases lay between the germline ends. The CDR3 spans 15 residues. Germline lookup yields CDR1 SNHLY and CDR2 FYNNEI. DNA for the CDR3: TGTGCCAGCAGTGAGGGACACACCAGCACAGATACGCAGTATTTT. This encodes CASSEGHTSTDTQYF. The variable domain in full, completed from reference TRBV2 and TRBJ2-3, reads EPEVTQTPSHQVTQMGQEVILRCVPISNHLYFYWYRQILGQKVEFLVSFYNNEISEKSEIFDDQFSVERPDGSNFTLKIRSTKLEDSAMYFCASSEGHTSTDTQYFGPGTRLTVL.

The V call is TRBV9, the J call TRBJ1-5; D gene uncertain. Germline V gene data show CDR1 as SGDLS and CDR2 as YYNGEE. With 4 bases removed from V and 3 bases from J, the gap between germline ends came to 17 bases. This CDR3 is built from 16 residues. The CDR3 DNA is TGTGCCAGCAGCCCCCATGTTACAGTCACCAATCAGCCCCAGCATTTT. Its protein is CASSPHVTVTNQPQHF.

The chain is built from TRBV6-5 and TRBJ2-2; 8 bases map to TRBD1. Germline CDR1 reads MNHEY; CDR2 reads SVGAGI. The V gene end was trimmed by 0 bases and the J gene end by 3 bases; junction bases not matched to a gene: 12. The CDR3 length is 19 residues. DNA for the CDR3: TGTGCCAGCAGTTACTCTACCTATGGACAGGGTGGATACACCGGGGAGCTGTTTTTT. Its protein product is CASSYSTYGQGGYTGELFF.

This clonotype was counted a few times. The chain recombines TRBV5-8 with TRBJ1-2; the D gene is possibly TRBD1 (5 bases). The CDR3 has 14 amino acids. V shed 0 bases and J shed 4 bases, with 10 bases lying between them. In germline, CDR1 is SGHTS, CDR2 YDEGEE. The CDR3 nucleotides read TGTGCCAGCAGCTTGGGGGGACCCAGCTATGGCTACACCTTC. This encodes CASSLGGPSYGYTF.

The chain joins TRBV12-3 or TRBV12-4 to TRBJ2-5; D unresolved. This CDR3 region has 14 residues. V dropped 7 bases and J dropped 0 bases, with 12 bases sitting between them. The CDR3 is CASTLSVYQETQYF. CDR3 DNA sequence: TGTGCCAGCACCCTCTCCGTTTACCAAGAGACCCAGTACTTC.

This clonotype has a handful of counts. This rearrangement joins TRBV15 to TRBJ2-2; tentative D call: TRBD1 (6 bases). The ends were cut back, 10 bases at V and 5 bases at J, with 11 bases in the middle. This CDR3 has 12 residues. Germline V gives CDR1 LNHNV, CDR2 YYDKDF (reference sequence). CDR3 in DNA: TGTGCCAGCGAACAGGGAACCGGGGAGCTGTTTTTT. Its protein is CASEQGTGELFF.